Listed below are T cell receptor beta chains from one sample, sequenced in a study of cytomegalovirus exposure and HLA in healthy donors. Here immunoSEQ multiplex PCR was the method, and the copy in TCRdb shows in-frame clones only, minus some. The sample lists over 100,000 clones, 60% to 80% occurring once. The source material was PBMCs. Source of these receptors: a male donor in good health and CMV-seronegative. Each CDR3 is given with its conserved first and last residue. The order of the fields is J gene, V gene, D gene, clone size, CDR3 DNA, CDR3 protein. D genes are given only for firm matches. The size entry is marked missing in some rows and otherwise reads once, few, many or a size class.

TRBJ2-5 TRBV20-1 . . TGCAGTGCAACCGAGGAAGAGACCCAGTACTTC CSATEEETQYF
TRBJ2-7 TRBV5-6 TRBD1 few TGTGCCAGCAAGTACAGGGGTAACGAGCAGTACTTC CASKYRGNEQYF
TRBJ2-1 TRBV7-2 . once TGTGCCAGCAGCTTCCCGGTGAATGAGCAGTTCTTC CASSFPVNEQFF
TRBJ1-5 TRBV7-2 TRBD1 . TGTGCCAGCAGCTGGACAGGGGGTAATCAGCCCCAGCATTTT CASSWTGGNQPQHF
TRBJ1-1 TRBV27 . once TGTGCCAGCAGCCCCCACAGGTACATGAACACTGAAGCTTTCTTT CASSPHRYMNTEAFF
TRBJ1-6 TRBV30 TRBD1 . TGTGCCTGGAGTATCCGGGACAGGGACCTTTCACCCCTCCACTTT CAWSIRDRDLSPLHF
TRBJ2-5 TRBV11-2 TRBD2 . TGTGCCAGCAGCCCCCGGACTAGCGGGAGACAAGAGACCCAGTACTTC CASSPRTSGRQETQYF
TRBJ2-7 TRBV5-1 . . TGCGCCAGCAGCTTCGCAGGGGCCCCGTACGAGCAGTACTTC CASSFAGAPYEQYF
TRBJ2-2 TRBV5-1 . . TGCGCCAGCAGCTTGGCCGGAGTAAGAGCCTCGAACACCGGGGAGCTGTTTTTT CASSLAGVRASNTGELFF
TRBJ1-2 TRBV29-1 TRBD1 few TGCAGCGACCTGACAGGGGGTGGCTACACCTTC CSDLTGGGYTF
TRBJ2-7 TRBV4-2 TRBD2 . TGTGCCAGCAGCCAGAGGACTAGCGGGATCGACGAGCAGTACTTC CASSQRTSGIDEQYF
TRBJ1-5 TRBV30 . . TGTGCCTGGAGTTGGGGGGATAGCAATCAGCCCCAGCATTTT CAWSWGDSNQPQHF
TRBJ2-5 TRBV14 TRBD2 once TGTGCCAGCAGCCTCCTGCCTTCTAGCGGGAGGTTTGGGGGAGAGACCCAGTACTTC CASSLLPSSGRFGGETQYF
TRBJ1-4 TRBV7-9 . . TGTGCCAGCAGCCCAGGTGAAAAACTGTTTTTT CASSPGEKLFF
TRBJ2-7 TRBV28 TRBD1 . TGTGCCAGCCTACCGAGGGGGCAGGGTCTTTCGCACGAGCAGTACTTC CASLPRGQGLSHEQYF